The 21 T cell receptor beta chains listed next were all sequenced from one sample in a study of blood T cell repertoires in COVID-19. Repertoires were generated with immunoSEQ multiplex PCR, while TCRdb's copy carries only in-frame clones and drops some. The sample lists around 150,000 clones, roughly 85% seen once, with approximately 3.3% in the top ten. The sample was peripheral blood. These receptors were taken from a human donor with acute or convalescent COVID-19. The donor label of this sample is uncertain.

A single count supports this clone. J is TRBJ1-5 and V is TRBV19; TRBD1 matches at 7 bases. V dropped 8 bases and J dropped 5; count of bases not matched to a gene: 18. The CDR3 is 17 amino acids. CDR1 is LNHDA, CDR2 SQIVND, per germline (reference sequence). The CDR3, as DNA: TGTGCCAGTCAAATGGACAGGTCTCGAATTTACCATCAGCCCCAGCATTTT. Protein: CASQMDRSRIYHQPQHF.

CDR3 region: CASSLTLGGDMPYEQYF. The CDR3 region has the DNA TGTGCCAGCTCACTCACTTTAGGTGGGGACATGCCCTACGAGCAGTACTTC. This chain links TRBV18 with TRBJ2-7; perhaps TRBD1 as D (6 bases). The CDR3 is made up of 17 amino acids. Germline V CDR1 and CDR2: KGHSH, LQKENI. Trimming removed 4 bases from V and 2 bases from J, with 21 bases in between.

This chain connects TRBV30 to TRBJ2-3; 8 bases align to TRBD2. This CDR3 is 14 amino acids long. Germline-derived CDR1 and CDR2 are GTSNPN and SVGIG (reference sequence). The J segment lost 8 bases and the V segment lost 0 bases, leaving 7 bases of the junction unmatched. This chain's CDR3 is CAWSVLAAQGTQYF. DNA of the CDR3: TGTGCCTGGAGTGTACTAGCGGCTCAGGGTACGCAGTATTTT.

The chain has TRBV4-1 and TRBJ2-7; TRBD1 matches at 8 bases. The CDR3 sequence is 15 residues long. V shed 6 bases, J shed 0 bases, and the junction held 7 bases outside the gene matches. From germline, CDR1 is MGHRA and CDR2 YSYEKL. Here the CDR3 reads CASRPTGVSSYEQYF. CDR3 nucleotides: TGCGCCAGCAGACCGACAGGGGTAAGCTCCTACGAGCAGTACTTC.

This clone was picked up a small number of times. CDR3 sequence reads: CASSYSGQAANYGYTF. CDR3 DNA: TGTGCCAGCAGTTACTCAGGACAGGCAGCTAACTATGGCTACACCTTC. This rearrangement joins TRBV6-2 or TRBV6-3 to TRBJ1-2, with 7 bases aligning to TRBD1. Germline lookup yields CDR1 MNHEY and CDR2 SVGEGT. J gave up 0 bases and V 0 bases, and 4 bases lay outside the gene matches. The CDR3 length is 16 residues.

The chain recombines TRBV5-6 with TRBJ1-1; 9 nucleotides align to TRBD1. V shed 1 base, J shed 1 base, and the junction held 5 bases outside the gene matches. This CDR3 has 16 residues. CDR1 and CDR2 from the germline V gene are SGHDT and YYEEEE. CDR3 sequence (DNA): TGTGCCAGCAGCTTGAACAGGGGGCGTCCGAACACTGAAGCTTTCTTT. Encoded protein: CASSLNRGRPNTEAFF.

The J gene is TRBJ1-4, the V gene TRBV28, with 8 bases matching TRBD1. The ends lost 7 bases at V and 0 bases at J; junction bases unmatched: 13. Germline V gives CDR1 MDHEN, CDR2 SYDVKM. There are 18 residues in the CDR3. This CDR3 is CASMEGQVIGATNEKLFF. DNA of the CDR3: TGTGCCAGCATGGAGGGACAGGTGATTGGGGCAACTAATGAAAAACTGTTTTTT.

The chain combines TRBV18 with TRBJ2-5, with 12 bases lining up with TRBD2. The CDR3 sequence is 15 residues long. Germline V gene data show CDR1 as KGHSH and CDR2 as LQKENI. The trim removed 4 bases at V and 4 bases at J, leaving 4 bases unmatched. CDR3 coding DNA: TGTGCCAGCTCACTATCGGGACTAGCGGGAGAGACCCAGTACTTC. It is translated as CASSLSGLAGETQYF. The entire variable domain, with the rest obtained from reference TRBV18 and TRBJ2-5, is as follows: NAGVMQNPRHLVRRRGQEARLRCSPMKGHSHVYWYRQLPEEGLKFMVYLQKENIIDESGMPKERFSAEFPKEGPSILRIQQVVRGDSAAYFCASSLSGLAGETQYFGPGTRLLVL.

The chain's CDR3 is CATSRDGTSPLHF. CDR3 nucleotides: TGTGCCACCAGCAGAGATGGCACTTCACCCCTCCACTTT. The chain is built from TRBV15 and TRBJ1-6; D gene ambiguous. In germline, CDR1 is LNHNV, CDR2 YYDKDF (reference sequence). The V gene lost 0 bases and the J gene lost 9 bases, with 6 bases spanning the gap. The CDR3 sequence is 13 residues long. The variable domain in full, with the rest retrieved from reference TRBV15 and TRBJ1-6, is DAMVIQNPRYQVTQFGKPVTLSCSQTLNHNVMYWYQQKSSQAPKLLFHYYDKDFNNEADTPDNFQSRRPNTSFCFLDIRSPGLGDTAMYLCATSRDGTSPLHFGNGTRLTVT.

V gene TRBV5-6 combines with J gene TRBJ1-1; D remains ambiguous. Trimming shortened V by 1 base and J by 1 base, and 8 bases separated the two germline ends. This CDR3 has 14 residues. Per the germline V gene, CDR1 is SGHDT and CDR2 is YYEEEE. The CDR3 DNA sequence: TGTGCCAGCAGCTTGTATCGGGGGAACACTGAAGCTTTCTTT. Encoded protein: CASSLYRGNTEAFF. The full variable domain, completed using reference TRBV5-6 and TRBJ1-1, is DAGVTQSPTHLIKTRGQQVTLRCSPKSGHDTVSWYQQALGQGPQFIFQYYEEEERQRGNFPDRFSGHQFPNYSSELNVNALLLGDSALYLCASSLYRGNTEAFFGQGTRLTVV.

This clone occurred once. The chain uses TRBV21-1 and TRBJ1-2; TRBD1 is the table's D call, not checked against the DNA. TRBV21-1 is a documented pseudogene. The CDR3 extends over 15 amino acids. CDR3 DNA: TGTGCCAGCAGCAAAGATGGGGGCCGGGAAGATGGCTACACCTTC. Its protein is CASSKDGGREDGYTF.

Only a few counts were recorded for this clone. The chain employs TRBV4-1 and TRBJ1-1; 11 bases match TRBD1. Germline V lookup: CDR1 MGHRA, CDR2 YSYEKL. V trimming: 3 bases; J trimming: 1 base; junction bases outside the gene matches: 10. The CDR3 totals 18 residues. For the CDR3, the DNA is TGCGCCAGCAGCCATCTACCAGGACAGGGGGCGGAGAACACTGAAGCTTTCTTT. This translates into CASSHLPGQGAENTEAFF.

CDR3 sequence (DNA): TGTGCCAGCAGCCCCGGGACTAGCCGTGGGGAGCTGTTTTTT. Its translation: CASSPGTSRGELFF. The chain links TRBV7-3 to TRBJ2-2, with TRBD2 matching 9 bases. Germline CDR1 SGHTA, CDR2 FQGTGA. Trimming cost V 5 bases and J 8 bases; bases outside gene matches: 6. The CDR3 extends over 14 amino acids.

J is TRBJ2-3 and V is TRBV2; the match to TRBD2 covers 10 bases. CDR1 SNHLY and CDR2 FYNNEI come from the germline V gene. This CDR3 comprises 15 residues. J gave up 0 bases and V 8 bases, and 5 bases lay outside the gene matches. The CDR3 sequence: CASCLAGASTDTQYF. The CDR3 DNA follows: TGTGCCAGCTGTCTAGCGGGGGCTAGCACAGATACGCAGTATTTT. The full variable domain, rest sourced from reference TRBV2 and TRBJ2-3, is EPEVTQTPSHQVTQMGQEVILRCVPISNHLYFYWYRQILGQKVEFLVSFYNNEISEKSEIFDDQFSVERPDGSNFTLKIRSTKLEDSAMYFCASCLAGASTDTQYFGPGTRLTVL.

The chain is built from TRBV18 and TRBJ1-6, with TRBD1 matching 8 bases. With V trimmed by 4 bases and J by 11 bases, 7 bases remained unmatched. The CDR3 is made up of 14 amino acids. The germline gives CDR1 KGHSH, CDR2 LQKENI. CDR3 sequence reads: CASSRMTGEAPLHF. The DNA of the CDR3 is TGTGCCAGCTCACGGATGACAGGGGAGGCACCCCTCCACTTT.

Written as DNA, the CDR3 is TGTGCCAGCAGCTTAGCAAGAGGCCGGAATTCACCCCTCCACTTT. Encoded protein: CASSLARGRNSPLHF. The rearrangement uses TRBV11-1 and TRBJ1-6; D remains unclear. Trimming shortened V by 0 bases and J by 7 bases, and 10 bases separated the two germline ends. CDR1 and CDR2 (germline): SGHAT, FQDESV (reference sequence). The length of the CDR3 is 15 residues.

The rearrangement joins TRBV28 to TRBJ1-4; D is undetermined. The V gene's germline CDR1 is MDHEN and CDR2 SYDVKM. Trimming removed 6 bases at V and 8 bases at J, with 16 bases between. The CDR3 sequence is 14 residues long. In nucleotides, the CDR3 is TGTGCCAGCAGAAGTGAGGGCCCGGGGGAAAAACTGTTTTTT. Amino acid sequence: CASRSEGPGEKLFF.

This clone was seen just once. CDR3 coding DNA: TGTGCCAGCACCTTAGTCAGGGGCAAGAATTCACCCCTCCACTTT. Translation: CASTLVRGKNSPLHF. This rearrangement joins TRBV6-5 to TRBJ1-6, with D possibly matching TRBD1 (6 bases). Trimming pared 7 bases from V and 7 bases from J, leaving 17 bases between. CDR1 is MNHEY and CDR2 is SVGAGI in the germline V gene. The CDR3 is 15 residues long.

This chain links TRBV7-9 with TRBJ2-7; TRBD1 matches 7 bases. Germline-derived CDR1 and CDR2 are SEHNR and FQNEAQ (reference sequence). This CDR3 has 16 residues. V trimming: 3 bases; J trimming: 2 bases; junction bases outside the gene matches: 10. CDR3 region: CASSFSLTGSTYEQYF. In DNA form, the CDR3 reads TGTGCCAGCAGCTTTAGCTTGACAGGGTCGACCTACGAGCAGTACTTC.

This chain uses TRBV3-1 (or the pseudogene TRBV3-2) with TRBJ1-1; 10 bases agree with TRBD1. The CDR3 is made up of 14 amino acids. CDR1 is LGHDT and CDR2 is YNNKEL in the germline V gene (reference sequence). V gave up 5 bases and J gave up 8 bases; unmatched junction bases: 8. CDR3 protein: CASSYLPGQGEAFF. The CDR3 coding sequence is TGTGCCAGCAGCTATTTACCGGGACAGGGGGAAGCTTTCTTT.

The rearrangement joins TRBV24-1 to TRBJ2-2; 8 nucleotides align to TRBD1. This CDR3 comprises 14 residues. Germline V lookup: CDR1 KGHDR, CDR2 SFDVKD. After removal of 6 bases from V and 4 bases from J, the junction contained 3 bases not matched to a gene. The chain's CDR3 is CATSTGGSTGELFF. The CDR3, as DNA: TGTGCCACCAGTACAGGGGGAAGCACCGGGGAGCTGTTTTTT.